These T cell receptor beta chains were read from a single sample in a study of control samples from healthy donors and cancer patients. Only in-frame clones appear in the TCRdb table, and some are missing; sequencing was by immunoSEQ multiplex PCR. The table records around 94,000 clones, 92% of them present only once. Sequences were obtained from blood. Every receptor here comes from a woman under 30 in good health. CDR3s include the opening cysteine and the closing phenylalanine or tryptophan. Each record gives: D gene, V gene, clone size, J gene, CDR3 DNA, CDR3 protein. D genes are given only for firm matches. Expanded clones are given a class, and other clones once, few, many or no size at all.

D gene: NA
V gene: TRBV7-3
clone size: NA
J gene: TRBJ2-7
CDR3 DNA: TGTGCCAGCAGTCCCGGGGTGGGGCACGAGCAGTACTTC
CDR3 protein: CASSPGVGHEQYF

D gene: NA
V gene: TRBV29-1
clone size: once
J gene: TRBJ1-1
CDR3 DNA: TGCAGCGTTGTCGTGAAGGGGGACACTGAAGCTTTCTTT
CDR3 protein: CSVVVKGDTEAFF

D gene: NA
V gene: TRBV28
clone size: NA
J gene: TRBJ2-3
CDR3 DNA: TGTGCCAGCTCGGACGGTTCTAGCACAGATACGCAGTATTTT
CDR3 protein: CASSDGSSTDTQYF

D gene: NA
V gene: TRBV3-1/TRBV3-2
clone size: NA
J gene: TRBJ2-7
CDR3 DNA: TGTGCCAGCAGCCAAGCCTCTTTGGGGGAGCAGTACTTC
CDR3 protein: CASSQASLGEQYF

D gene: NA
V gene: TRBV6-5
clone size: NA
J gene: TRBJ2-7
CDR3 DNA: TGTGCCAGCAGTTCTCGCCCGGCCAGCTCCTACGAGCAGTACTTC
CDR3 protein: CASSSRPASSYEQYF

D gene: NA
V gene: TRBV27
clone size: NA
J gene: TRBJ1-6
CDR3 DNA: TGTGCCAGCGCGAGGAGCTCCTATAATTCACCCCTCCACTTT
CDR3 protein: CASARSSYNSPLHF

D gene: TRBD1
V gene: TRBV12-3/TRBV12-4
clone size: NA
J gene: TRBJ1-6
CDR3 DNA: TGTGCCAGCAGGGACAGGAATAATTCACCCCTCCACTTT
CDR3 protein: CASRDRNNSPLHF

D gene: NA
V gene: TRBV11-3
clone size: NA
J gene: TRBJ1-3
CDR3 DNA: TGTGCCAGCAGCTATGGGGGGCAGTCTGGAAACACCATATATTTT
CDR3 protein: CASSYGGQSGNTIYF

D gene: NA
V gene: TRBV21-1
clone size: NA
J gene: TRBJ2-7
CDR3 DNA: TGTGCCAGCACCCTTAGCGGGAGGGCCCCCTACGAGCAGTACTTC
CDR3 protein: CASTLSGRAPYEQYF

D gene: TRBD1
V gene: TRBV18
clone size: NA
J gene: TRBJ1-1
CDR3 DNA: TGTGCCAGCTCACAAATCCCGACAGGGGGAGCGAACACTGAAGCTTTCTTT
CDR3 protein: CASSQIPTGGANTEAFF

D gene: NA
V gene: TRBV4-1
clone size: NA
J gene: TRBJ1-1
CDR3 DNA: TGCGCCAGCAGCCAAGACGAGGGACCGACTGAAGCTTTCTTT
CDR3 protein: CASSQDEGPTEAFF

D gene: TRBD1
V gene: TRBV6-4
clone size: few
J gene: TRBJ1-4
CDR3 DNA: TGTGCCAGCAGTGACTCCGGGACAGGGGGTGAAAAACTGTTTTTT
CDR3 protein: CASSDSGTGGEKLFF

D gene: TRBD2
V gene: TRBV27
clone size: NA
J gene: TRBJ2-5
CDR3 DNA: TGTGCCAGCAGTTTCACCGGGACTAGCGGGAGCTACGAAGAGACCCAGTACTTC
CDR3 protein: CASSFTGTSGSYEETQYF

D gene: NA
V gene: TRBV30
clone size: NA
J gene: TRBJ1-5
CDR3 DNA: TGTGCCTGGAGTGGAGTGGCCGGGCCCCAGCATTTT
CDR3 protein: CAWSGVAGPQHF

D gene: TRBD1
V gene: TRBV6-2/TRBV6-3
clone size: NA
J gene: TRBJ1-6
CDR3 DNA: TGTGCCAGCAGTTACTCCAGAGGACAGGGGAGTTCACCCCTCCACTTT
CDR3 protein: CASSYSRGQGSSPLHF

D gene: NA
V gene: TRBV24-1
clone size: NA
J gene: TRBJ2-3
CDR3 DNA: TGTGCCACCAGTGATCCTGCTACGCAGTATTTT
CDR3 protein: CATSDPATQYF

D gene: NA
V gene: TRBV3-1/TRBV3-2
clone size: NA
J gene: TRBJ2-1
CDR3 DNA: TGTGCCAGCAGCCCTAGACAGGATAGACACAATGAGCAGTTCTTC
CDR3 protein: CASSPRQDRHNEQFF

D gene: TRBD2
V gene: TRBV7-2
clone size: once
J gene: TRBJ2-3
CDR3 DNA: TGTGCCAGCAGAGGTCGCGGGAGGATCACAGATACGCAGTATTTT
CDR3 protein: CASRGRGRITDTQYF

D gene: NA
V gene: TRBV19
clone size: NA
J gene: TRBJ1-1
CDR3 DNA: TGTGCCAGTAGTATATCTGGACGGGCTCGCCGAATGAACACTGAAGCTTTCTTT
CDR3 protein: CASSISGRARRMNTEAFF

D gene: NA
V gene: TRBV28
clone size: once
J gene: TRBJ1-6
CDR3 DNA: TGTGCCAGCACCCTTCTCCGGGGGCGGTCACCCCTCCACTTT
CDR3 protein: CASTLLRGRSPLHF

D gene: NA
V gene: TRBV11-1
clone size: NA
J gene: TRBJ1-2
CDR3 DNA: TGTGCCAGCAGCACCACCCTGGGAGGTGGCTACACCTTC
CDR3 protein: CASSTTLGGGYTF

D gene: NA
V gene: TRBV29-1
clone size: NA
J gene: TRBJ1-2
CDR3 DNA: TGCAGCGGCGAACAGAATGGCTACACCTTC
CDR3 protein: CSGEQNGYTF

D gene: TRBD1
V gene: TRBV7-3
clone size: NA
J gene: TRBJ1-1
CDR3 DNA: TGTGCCAGCAGCGCAGGCAGGGGGCGATTTACCACTGAAGCTTTCTTT
CDR3 protein: CASSAGRGRFTTEAFF

D gene: TRBD1
V gene: TRBV18
clone size: NA
J gene: TRBJ1-2
CDR3 DNA: TGTGCCAGCTCAAAAGACAGGGTCCAAGCTGGCTACACCTTC
CDR3 protein: CASSKDRVQAGYTF

D gene: TRBD2
V gene: TRBV7-2
clone size: NA
J gene: TRBJ2-3
CDR3 DNA: TGTGCCAGCAGCTTAAGAGCGGGACGGAATCAAAATACGCAGTATTTT
CDR3 protein: CASSLRAGRNQNTQYF

D gene: NA
V gene: TRBV20-1
clone size: NA
J gene: TRBJ2-7
CDR3 DNA: TGCAGTGCCCTAGGACGTTACGAGCAGTACTTC
CDR3 protein: CSALGRYEQYF

D gene: NA
V gene: TRBV19
clone size: NA
J gene: TRBJ1-2
CDR3 DNA: TGTGCCAGTAGGGTACAGGCCAATCTTTATGGCTACACCTTC
CDR3 protein: CASRVQANLYGYTF

D gene: TRBD1
V gene: TRBV9
clone size: NA
J gene: TRBJ2-5
CDR3 DNA: TGTGCCAGCACCTTGACAGGGGCTGGGAAAGAGACCCAGTACTTC
CDR3 protein: CASTLTGAGKETQYF

D gene: NA
V gene: TRBV19
clone size: NA
J gene: TRBJ1-3
CDR3 DNA: TGTGCCAGTAGTTCGATCGGAAACACCATATATTTT
CDR3 protein: CASSSIGNTIYF

D gene: NA
V gene: TRBV24-1
clone size: NA
J gene: TRBJ1-6
CDR3 DNA: TGTGCCACCAGTGATTTTAACAGGGTCTCCTATAATTCACCCCTCCACTTT
CDR3 protein: CATSDFNRVSYNSPLHF

D gene: NA
V gene: TRBV5-1
clone size: NA
J gene: TRBJ1-2
CDR3 DNA: TGCGCCAGCAGCCGTTTCCAAGACTATGGCTACACCTTC
CDR3 protein: CASSRFQDYGYTF

D gene: TRBD2
V gene: TRBV28
clone size: few
J gene: TRBJ2-1
CDR3 DNA: TGTGCCAGCCGGGACTACTACAATGAGCAGTTCTTC
CDR3 protein: CASRDYYNEQFF

D gene: NA
V gene: TRBV5-1
clone size: NA
J gene: TRBJ2-7
CDR3 DNA: TGCGCCAGCAGCCCTGGACTACGAACCTACGAGCAGTACTTC
CDR3 protein: CASSPGLRTYEQYF

D gene: NA
V gene: TRBV10-1
clone size: NA
J gene: TRBJ2-1
CDR3 DNA: TGCGCCAGCAGTGAGAGGACGGATTACAATGAGCAGTTCTTC
CDR3 protein: CASSERTDYNEQFF

D gene: NA
V gene: TRBV6-5
clone size: NA
J gene: TRBJ1-1
CDR3 DNA: TGTGCCAGCAGTTACAGGGGAGGGGACACTGAAGCTTTCTTT
CDR3 protein: CASSYRGGDTEAFF

D gene: TRBD1
V gene: TRBV14
clone size: once
J gene: TRBJ2-2
CDR3 DNA: TGTGCCAGCAGCCAGGGCAGGGGGCTCACGGACACCGGGGAGCTGTTTTTT
CDR3 protein: CASSQGRGLTDTGELFF

D gene: TRBD1
V gene: TRBV7-3
clone size: NA
J gene: TRBJ2-7
CDR3 DNA: TGTGCCAGCAGTCCGGACAGGGTGCGAACCTCCTACGAGCAGTACTTC
CDR3 protein: CASSPDRVRTSYEQYF

D gene: TRBD1
V gene: TRBV7-2
clone size: NA
J gene: TRBJ1-2
CDR3 DNA: TGTGCCAGCAGCCGCAGACAGGGGAGCTATGGCTACACCTTC
CDR3 protein: CASSRRQGSYGYTF